This T cell receptor beta chain was sequenced for a study of blood T cell repertoires in COVID-19. In the study overall: The study drew acute and convalescent COVID-19 samples from the United States, Italy and Spain.

Germline CDR1 reads SGHDT; CDR2 reads YYEEEE. Trimming removed 4 bases from V and 6 bases from J, with 14 bases in between. The CDR3 runs 14 residues. Clones were read by immunoSEQ multiplex PCR, and TCRdb kept only the in-frame ones, dropping some. The sample contains over 150,000 clones, over 75% of which appear only once. V usage is TRBV5-6 and J usage is TRBJ2-1, with D possibly matching TRBD1 (6 bases). The TCR was taken from a man in his fifties with COVID-19, enrolled during active disease. The sequenced material came from peripheral blood. CDR3 amino acids: CASSLETGTNEQFF. The CDR3 DNA follows: TGTGCCAGCAGCCTTGAGACAGGTACCAATGAGCAGTTCTTC. The full variable domain, with the rest looked up from reference TRBV5-6 and TRBJ2-1, is DAGVTQSPTHLIKTRGQQVTLRCSPKSGHDTVSWYQQALGQGPQFIFQYYEEEERQRGNFPDRFSGHQFPNYSSELNVNALLLGDSALYLCASSLETGTNEQFFGPGTRLTVL.